This is a list of T cell receptor beta chains from one sample in a study of control samples from healthy donors and cancer patients. The method was immunoSEQ multiplex PCR; TCRdb's version includes in-frame clones alone and lacks a portion of them. The sample has about 130,000 clones; more than 90% are singletons. What was sequenced was blood. These receptor sequences come from a man between 18 and 35 years old in good health. Each CDR3 is given with its conserved first and last residue. Fields, in order: clone size, D gene, J gene, V gene, CDR3 DNA, CDR3 protein. The D gene is left open where the match is weak. The size of a clone is reported for some rows only, either as once, few or many, or as a class for expanded clones.

clone size: -; D gene: TRBD1; J gene: TRBJ1-4; V gene: TRBV2; CDR3 DNA: TGTGCCAGCAGCGAACCGCCGGGACAGCGGGGTGAAAAACTGTTTTTT; CDR3 protein: CASSEPPGQRGEKLFF
clone size: once; D gene: -; J gene: TRBJ1-2; V gene: TRBV6-2/TRBV6-3; CDR3 DNA: TGTGCCAGCAGTTACTCTCGGAGAGACTATGGCTACACCTTC; CDR3 protein: CASSYSRRDYGYTF
clone size: -; D gene: -; J gene: TRBJ2-7; V gene: TRBV7-5; CDR3 DNA: TGTGCCCCCAGGGGTTTAGCCTACGAGCAGTACTTC; CDR3 protein: CAPRGLAYEQYF
clone size: -; D gene: -; J gene: TRBJ1-4; V gene: TRBV6-5; CDR3 DNA: TGTGCCAGCAGTTACCAGACGGGAGCAACTAATGAAAAACTGTTTTTT; CDR3 protein: CASSYQTGATNEKLFF
clone size: few; D gene: -; J gene: TRBJ2-2; V gene: TRBV4-2; CDR3 DNA: TGTGCCAGCAGCCAAGACAGAGGTGACACCGGGGAGCTGTTTTTT; CDR3 protein: CASSQDRGDTGELFF
clone size: -; D gene: TRBD1; J gene: TRBJ2-7; V gene: TRBV24-1; CDR3 DNA: TGTGCCACCAGTGGGAACGCCGGGACAGGGCGAAACCTATACGAGCAGTACTTC; CDR3 protein: CATSGNAGTGRNLYEQYF
clone size: -; D gene: -; J gene: TRBJ2-2; V gene: TRBV5-4; CDR3 DNA: TGTGCCAGCAGCATCACACTGGACAGACCGGGCGGGGAGCTGTTTTTT; CDR3 protein: CASSITLDRPGGELFF
clone size: -; D gene: -; J gene: TRBJ2-7; V gene: TRBV14; CDR3 DNA: TGTGCCAGCAGCCAAGGGTACGAGCAGTACTTC; CDR3 protein: CASSQGYEQYF
clone size: -; D gene: TRBD1; J gene: TRBJ2-7; V gene: TRBV29-1; CDR3 DNA: TGCAGCGTTATAGGGGACAGATCCTACGAGCAGTACTTC; CDR3 protein: CSVIGDRSYEQYF
clone size: -; D gene: TRBD2; J gene: TRBJ2-5; V gene: TRBV18; CDR3 DNA: TGTGCCAGCTCCCTGGGACTAGCGGGGAGACAAGAGACCCAGTACTTC; CDR3 protein: CASSLGLAGRQETQYF
clone size: -; D gene: -; J gene: TRBJ2-1; V gene: TRBV9; CDR3 DNA: TGTGCCAGCAGCGTAGGATCGTTAGGTAATGAGCAGTTCTTC; CDR3 protein: CASSVGSLGNEQFF
clone size: -; D gene: -; J gene: TRBJ2-1; V gene: TRBV7-2; CDR3 DNA: TGTGCCAGCAGCTACGGGCCCGACGGTGAGCAGTTCTTC; CDR3 protein: CASSYGPDGEQFF
clone size: -; D gene: TRBD2; J gene: TRBJ2-3; V gene: TRBV6-5; CDR3 DNA: TGTGCCAGCAGTCAACTAGCGGGGGATACGCAGTATTTT; CDR3 protein: CASSQLAGDTQYF
clone size: -; D gene: TRBD2; J gene: TRBJ2-1; V gene: TRBV5-1; CDR3 DNA: TGCGCCAGCAGCTTGTACGGGACTAGCGGGGGATCTTACAATGAGCAGTTCTTC; CDR3 protein: CASSLYGTSGGSYNEQFF
clone size: -; D gene: -; J gene: TRBJ1-1; V gene: TRBV29-1; CDR3 DNA: TGCAGCGATTCCCGCGGCGGAGTGAACACTGAAGCTTTCTTT; CDR3 protein: CSDSRGGVNTEAFF
clone size: -; D gene: -; J gene: TRBJ1-1; V gene: TRBV7-2; CDR3 DNA: TGTGCCAGCAGCCTAACTCCAGGGGTTGGTGAAGCTTTCTTT; CDR3 protein: CASSLTPGVGEAFF
clone size: -; D gene: -; J gene: TRBJ2-1; V gene: TRBV28; CDR3 DNA: TGTGCCAGCAGTTTGGGGGGGGCCCTCTACAATGAGCAGTTCTTC; CDR3 protein: CASSLGGALYNEQFF
clone size: -; D gene: -; J gene: TRBJ1-4; V gene: TRBV6-5; CDR3 DNA: TGTGCCAGCACCAGGGCCGCGAGGGATAGGGAAAAACTGTTTTTT; CDR3 protein: CASTRAARDREKLFF
clone size: -; D gene: -; J gene: TRBJ1-6; V gene: TRBV2; CDR3 DNA: TGTGCCAGTATAGGAGGAGGTGATAATTCACCCCTCCACTTT; CDR3 protein: CASIGGGDNSPLHF
clone size: few; D gene: TRBD1; J gene: TRBJ2-7; V gene: TRBV6-5; CDR3 DNA: TGTGCCAGCAGTTGGACAGGGGAAACCTACGAGCAGTACTTC; CDR3 protein: CASSWTGETYEQYF
clone size: -; D gene: -; J gene: TRBJ2-3; V gene: TRBV27; CDR3 DNA: TGTGCCACCCTCAGTGCCCGGGCAGATACGCAGTATTTT; CDR3 protein: CATLSARADTQYF
clone size: -; D gene: -; J gene: TRBJ2-5; V gene: TRBV3-1/TRBV3-2; CDR3 DNA: TGTGCCAGCAGCCAAGTGGTGGGGCTTACGGAGACCCAGTACTTC; CDR3 protein: CASSQVVGLTETQYF
clone size: -; D gene: -; J gene: TRBJ2-7; V gene: TRBV11-3; CDR3 DNA: TGTGCCAGCAGCGGGCAGAGCTCCTACGAGCAGTACTTC; CDR3 protein: CASSGQSSYEQYF
clone size: -; D gene: -; J gene: TRBJ1-6; V gene: TRBV4-1; CDR3 DNA: TGCGCCAGCAGCCAAGATAGGGGAAAGAGCTCCTATAATTCACCCCTCCACTTT; CDR3 protein: CASSQDRGKSSYNSPLHF
clone size: -; D gene: TRBD1; J gene: TRBJ1-5; V gene: TRBV19; CDR3 DNA: TGTGCCAGTACCCGACAGGGGCTTGGGCCTGCGCCCCAGCATTTT; CDR3 protein: CASTRQGLGPAPQHF
clone size: -; D gene: TRBD2; J gene: TRBJ2-3; V gene: TRBV19; CDR3 DNA: TGTGCCAGTAGTTGGGAGGGATTTAGCACAGATACGCAGTATTTT; CDR3 protein: CASSWEGFSTDTQYF
clone size: -; D gene: -; J gene: TRBJ1-3; V gene: TRBV21-1; CDR3 DNA: TGTGCCAGCAGCAAAACGGGGGTTGGCGCGAAACCGGGGGCGGGAAACACCATATATTTT; CDR3 protein: CASSKTGVGAKPGAGNTIYF
clone size: -; D gene: TRBD1; J gene: TRBJ1-1; V gene: TRBV19; CDR3 DNA: TGTGCCAGTAGTAGAGGGGGGGACAGGGTGGCTGAAGCTTTCTTT; CDR3 protein: CASSRGGDRVAEAFF
clone size: few; D gene: -; J gene: TRBJ1-2; V gene: TRBV12-3/TRBV12-4; CDR3 DNA: TGTGCCAGCAGTTTGGGGGGGAACTATGGCTACACCTTC; CDR3 protein: CASSLGGNYGYTF
clone size: -; D gene: TRBD2; J gene: TRBJ2-7; V gene: TRBV3-1/TRBV3-2; CDR3 DNA: TGTGCCAGCAGCCTGGGACTAGCTGACTCCTACGAGCAGTACTTC; CDR3 protein: CASSLGLADSYEQYF
clone size: -; D gene: -; J gene: TRBJ2-3; V gene: TRBV29-1; CDR3 DNA: TGCAGCGTTCGGAGGGGGGGCACAGATACGCAGTATTTT; CDR3 protein: CSVRRGGTDTQYF
clone size: -; D gene: -; J gene: TRBJ1-6; V gene: TRBV7-6; CDR3 DNA: TGTGCCAGCAGCTTAGAGGGAGGACTTTATAATTCACCCCTCCACTTT; CDR3 protein: CASSLEGGLYNSPLHF
clone size: -; D gene: -; J gene: TRBJ1-5; V gene: TRBV15; CDR3 DNA: TGTGCCACCAGCAGAGCCGAAACAGGCGAACGTATACCCTATAGCAATCAGCCCCAGCATTTT; CDR3 protein: CATSRAETGERIPYSNQPQHF
clone size: -; D gene: TRBD1; J gene: TRBJ2-6; V gene: TRBV19; CDR3 DNA: TGTGCCAGTGCATCTTACAAACAGGGGTCCCTTCTTGAGGCCAACGTCCTGACTTTC; CDR3 protein: CASASYKQGSLLEANVLTF
clone size: -; D gene: TRBD1; J gene: TRBJ2-2; V gene: TRBV27; CDR3 DNA: TGTGCCAGCAGTTTATCGGTGGGACAGCAATACACCGGGGAGCTGTTTTTT; CDR3 protein: CASSLSVGQQYTGELFF
clone size: -; D gene: -; J gene: TRBJ1-1; V gene: TRBV5-1; CDR3 DNA: TGCGCCAGCAGCTTCACAGGGACTGAAGCTTTCTTT; CDR3 protein: CASSFTGTEAFF
clone size: -; D gene: -; J gene: TRBJ1-2; V gene: TRBV6-5; CDR3 DNA: TGTGCCGTGCCTAATAGAAGTAACTATGGCTACACCTTC; CDR3 protein: CAVPNRSNYGYTF
clone size: -; D gene: -; J gene: TRBJ2-6; V gene: TRBV2; CDR3 DNA: TGTGCCAGCGGAGCGGGCTCTGGGGCCAACGTCCTGACTTTC; CDR3 protein: CASGAGSGANVLTF
clone size: -; D gene: -; J gene: TRBJ1-1; V gene: TRBV7-2; CDR3 DNA: TGTGCCAGCAGTTACGCGAAGGCTGGCACTGAAGCTTTCTTT; CDR3 protein: CASSYAKAGTEAFF
clone size: -; D gene: -; J gene: TRBJ2-3; V gene: TRBV3-1/TRBV3-2; CDR3 DNA: TGTGCCAGCATAGGTACAGGGACAGATACGCAGTATTTT; CDR3 protein: CASIGTGTDTQYF